The entry below gives a single T cell receptor beta chain sequence along with its context. It lacks a known antigen. Base qualities are not recorded, but no much larger clone differs from it by a single base. The cohort comprised around 690 healthy bone marrow donors. At the time of sampling, all cohort members were nominally healthy, though unrecorded immune exposures were likely present. The donor tested CMV seronegative and was one of the 352 seronegative cohort members. Each donor provided a peripheral blood sample, and peripheral blood mononuclear cells were used for TCR beta sequencing. Genomic DNA extraction from the blood cell samples was performed with the Qiagen DNeasy Blood Extraction Kit. Library construction relied on the immunoSEQ multiplex PCR assay. The multiplex PCR relied on a mix of 60 forward primers for TCR Vbeta segments and 13 reverse primers for TCR Jbeta segments. A multiplex PCR assay on genomic DNA amplified the CDR3 region of rearranged TCR beta genes. The amplified TCR beta libraries were sequenced on the Illumina HiSeq System as 87-base-pair reads. Turning to the authors' computational methods: Across the 670 or so repertoires, a later analysis counted roughly 84 million unique TCR beta chains, 9.5 million to 12 million of which were shared by at least two donors. To remove PCR and sequencing errors, raw reads were error-corrected and collapsed into unique sequences using a nearest-neighbor algorithm that merged closely related sequences. CDR3 sequences were aligned to IMGT reference sequences to assign V, D and J gene segments. Each retained sequence needed at least a six-nucleotide match to both a V gene segment and a J gene segment. Rearrangements were called productive when the CDR3 lacked stop codons and stayed in frame with V and J; all others were non-productive. CDR3 was defined according to IMGT convention as the region running from the second conserved V-encoded cysteine to the conserved J-encoded phenylalanine. In an earlier analysis of more than 550 of the donors, sequences lacking an unambiguous match to a single V gene segment were excluded. An earlier analysis of about 600 of the donors called V segments functional above 56.7% productive rearrangements and segregating when the between-donor standard deviation exceeded 5%. A statistical classification framework was built for diagnosing cytomegalovirus status from the catalog of TCR beta chain sequences. In a later analysis, V and J genes were assigned by comparing TCR nucleotide sequences against IMGT/GENE-DB human TR gene sequences. In a later analysis, CDR3 sequences and most-parsimonious VDJ recombination scenarios were assigned using the TCRdist pipeline. In a later analysis, each TCR beta chain was defined by its CDR3 amino acid sequence together with its V-gene family, and reads lacking a unique V-gene family were excluded. To address suspected cross-contamination and a sequencing artifact, a later analysis removed roughly 640 highly shared, low-generation-probability nucleotide sequences. In a later analysis, a clonal expansion index for each public chain was calculated from normalized within-repertoire ranks of inferred template counts. In a later analysis, generation probabilities were computed with a VDJ recombination model fitted to out-of-frame rearrangements, and the resulting probabilities were checked against IGoR. In a later analysis, hypergeometric tests were used to score TCR-TCR, TCR-HLA and TCR-CMV co-occurrence, with a repertoire-size bias correction applied to TCR pairs. False discovery rates were estimated in a later analysis by permuting HLA or CMV assignments 20 times. A later analysis grouped co-occurring TCRs with DBSCAN, adding TCRdist sequence similarity when clustering within HLA-allele-positive subsets. For co-occurrence clustering, repertoires with fewer than 30,000 or more than 120,000 public chains were excluded, along with 4 to 6 repertoires with anomalous nucleotide sharing. The clones in this table, taken by TCRdb from immuneACCESS, are in-frame only. Not every clone is retained; where verified, under half of the shortfall comes from an unresolved V gene, and the cause of the rest is unknown. D and trimming were read from the DNA, whereas the V and J calls and clone size are those reported in that table. The table for this sample lists some 150,000 clones; 80% of them were counted only once. The ten largest clones take up approximately 4.8% of the sample.

The sample comes from a study of cytomegalovirus exposure and HLA in healthy donors (TCRdb year 2017). General notes on the study: An earlier analysis of several hundred of the donors reported 276 Gb of sequence data and 117 million unique TCR beta sequences obtained from around 170 million T cells. In the later analysis, no new phenotypic data were used to find candidate immune exposures; instead, reliance was placed on TCR beta sequences and their occurrence across donors. Several DR-DQ haplotypes were treated as single units for association and clustering because of strong linkage in the cohort. The study aimed to test whether cataloging public T cell receptors could reveal signatures of past pathogen exposure. Every repertoire in the discovery cohort had been generated on one and the same sequencing platform. The number of typed donors differed by locus: roughly 629-630 for A, B, C, DRB1 and DQB1; 522 for DQA1; fewer than 610 for DPA1; and roughly 470 for DPB1. Roughly 300 gigabases of sequencing data and 75 million to 85 million unique TCR sequences made up an early release that covered nearly 650 HLA-typed donors. A separate validation cohort of over 95 different subjects was used in addition to the approximately 670-subject first cohort. The study used immunosequencing to profile the T cell repertoires of more than 650 subjects and linked those repertoires to cytomegalovirus serostatus. A later analysis re-analyzed previously published TCR beta repertoires from roughly 630 donors and added high-resolution HLA genotyping to study TCR occurrence patterns. The study combined high-throughput TCR immunosequencing, statistical association of individual TCRs with disease status, and machine learning to predict cytomegalovirus infection status. An earlier analysis of 587 of the donors used high-throughput TCR beta sequencing to judge whether each TCR beta V gene segment behaved as functional or pseudogenic. Donor age, sex, ethnicity and CMV serostatus were compiled alongside the repertoire data. HLA typing included class I and class II loci at four-digit resolution. Among around 400 genotyped donors of the cohort, an average of roughly 230,000 unique TCR beta nucleotide sequences was sequenced per donor, of which approximately 19% were non-productive. The genetic ancestry cluster associated with self-reported Caucasian donors included 65% to 90% of the 398 genotyped donors. A later genetic analysis used genome-wide SNP genotypes for about three fifths of the 666 donors, treating that subset as a discovery cohort.

From its cysteine to its phenylalanine, the CDR3 spans 15 amino acids. Solely the CDR3 DNA is kept, with 45 bases framed from the first base. Looking up the germline V gene yields CDR1 SGHRS and CDR2 YFSETQ. V and J are trimmed by 4 bases and 3 bases, and the gene matches miss 5 bases of the junction. Here is what the overall study found, with its caveats: The 87-base-pair reads could not distinguish some IMGT-functional V segments, including TRBV6-2 and TRBV6-3, so those segments were excluded. Most TCR sequences were seen in very few donors, while some public TCRs were found in many individuals. A later analysis found that HLA-associated TCR beta chains were more clonally expanded and had lower generation probabilities than equally common non-associated chains. A further reported finding was that TCR beta sequences accurately predicted the HLA-A and HLA-B alleles for most subjects in the first cohort. In this cohort, only TCR beta chains were sequenced, and detectable features were limited by the absence of alpha or paired-chain data. In a later analysis, the rate of TCR association differed among HLA loci, with DRB1 alleles having the most associated TCRs and HLA-C alleles having the fewest. The earlier analysis of some 540 of the donors excluded roughly 17 rarely observed V segments, including chromosome 9 orphons, because counts were too low. At a false discovery rate of 0.05, a later analysis linked approximately 18,000 TCR beta sequences to specific HLA alleles. A group of highly shared sequence variants was considered likely to be a technical artifact of the sequencing pipeline. V-gene and J-gene trimming of TCR beta chains was associated with a missense DCLRE1C variant in a later genetic analysis, and the association was replicated in an independent cohort. An earlier analysis of several hundred of the donors showed that most TCR beta V segments appeared in productive rearrangements either about 87% or about 30% of the time, which broadly matched IMGT annotations. The authors suggested that the approach could potentially be generalized to other disease states and immunological phenotypes. Three of the identified cytomegalovirus-associated TCR beta chains were confirmed in vitro to be specific for cytomegalovirus antigens. Linkage disequilibrium might explain the correlated functional status among segregating V segments, but an unknown experimental factor could not be excluded. In a later genetic analysis, fewer N-insertions in productive TCRs were reported among donors in an Asian-associated ancestry cluster than the roughly 700-donor mean. A later analysis found that most CMV-associated TCR beta chains appeared HLA-restricted, with HLA associations seemingly driven largely by CMV exposure. Cytomegalovirus status was reported to be diagnosed by the classifier with high specificity and sensitivity in both the original and validation cohorts. When HLA alleles, especially DR and DQ, strongly co-occurred, attributing TCR associations to individual alleles was difficult. A later analysis reported that several top co-occurrence clusters appeared linked to parvovirus B19, influenza, CMV and Epstein-Barr virus. For the cohort, immune exposure information was limited to CMV serostatus. Because HLA typing was missing for some donors at each locus, association tests included only the typed subset. A total of roughly 160 TCR beta chains were listed by the study as associated with cytomegalovirus. The presence/absence analyses assumed that sequencing depth was roughly uniform across donors, and that assumption may not be true.

In this chain, TRBV5-1 is recombined with TRBJ2-4; TRBD1 fits 9 bases in the junction. This TCR was recovered from a man aged 25 to 40 in good health and CMV-seronegative. Sequences were obtained from PBMCs. The sequence in DNA is TGCGCCAGCAGCATAGGGGACAGGGACAAAAACATTCAGTACTTC. It specifies CASSIGDRDKNIQYF. The variable domain in full, with residues beyond the CDR3 obtained from the reference TRBV5-1 and TRBJ2-4 genes, is KAGVTQTPRYLIKTRGQQVTLSCSPISGHRSVSWYQQTPGQGLQFLFEYFSETQRNKGNFPGRFSGRQFSNSRSEMNVSTLELGDSALYLCASSIGDRDKNIQYFGAGTRLSVL.